The clone carrying this TCR beta chain appeared a few times. This entry comes from a study of patients and donors after allogeneic stem cell transplantation. This CDR3 comprises 15 residues. Germline assignment: CDR1 SGHAT and CDR2 FQNNGV. V gave up 6 bases and J gave up 4 bases, with 18 bases separating them. TCRdb re-called the RT-PCR reads through MiXCR, storing one row per CDR3 protein. Of about a million distinct CDR3 sequences in the sample, about a sixth were seen once. Source material: blood, either unsorted or a sorted T cell fraction (not recorded which). This receptor was identified in a human donor who was either an allogeneic HSCT recipient or a stem cell or donor lymphocyte infusion donor (not recorded which). It is not recorded whose cells these are; they may come from a transplant donor. The rearrangement joins TRBV11-2 to TRBJ1-1; TRBD1 might be the D (5 bases). The chain's CDR3 is CASRIGRGWGTEAFF. The CDR3 bases are TGTGCCAGCAGAATCGGTCGGGGCTGGGGCACTGAAGCTTTCTTT.